These 12 T cell receptor beta chains were sequenced from one sample in a study of blood T cell repertoires in COVID-19. This table comes from immunoSEQ multiplex PCR, and its TCRdb copy is limited to in-frame clones, with some not included. This repertoire shows around 180,000 clones, around 82% found once; its top ten account for 9.8%. Sequencing was performed on peripheral blood. The receptor set was obtained from a woman older than 75 with acute or convalescent COVID-19.

This chain links TRBV19 with TRBJ1-6; no clear D gene. There are 14 residues in the CDR3. CDR1 LNHDA and CDR2 SQIVND come from the germline V gene (reference sequence). V lost 3 bases to trimming and J lost 7 bases, with 10 bases between them. CDR3 sequence reads: CASSIRETNSPLHF. The CDR3 DNA follows: TGTGCCAGTAGTATTCGGGAGACAAATTCACCCCTCCACTTT. The whole variable domain, remainder taken from reference TRBV19 and TRBJ1-6, is DGGITQSPKYLFRKEGQNVTLSCEQNLNHDAMYWYRQDPGQGLRLIYYSQIVNDFQKGDIAEGYSVSREKKESFPLTVTSAQKNPTAFYLCASSIRETNSPLHFGNGTRLTVT.

The V and J genes are TRBV5-1 and TRBJ2-3; D is perhaps TRBD2 (5 bases). The CDR3 length is 14 residues. Germline lookup yields CDR1 SGHRS and CDR2 YFSETQ. V was shortened by 3 bases and J by 6 bases, with 14 bases between the two germline ends. The CDR3 DNA reads TGCGCCAGCAGCTCCGGGAATGGCCCTGATACGCAGTATTTT. Translation gives CASSSGNGPDTQYF.

This clone has ten or more counts. The chain links TRBV5-4 to TRBJ2-1; TRBD2 aligns across 10 bases. Germline CDR1 is SGHNT and CDR2 is YYREEE (reference sequence). With V trimmed by 0 bases and J by 8 bases, 8 bases remained unmatched. The CDR3 spans 16 residues. CDR3 DNA sequence: TGTGCCAGCAGCTTGGCACTAGCGGGAACGATGGATGAGCAGTTCTTC. Residues: CASSLALAGTMDEQFF.

The chain links TRBV12-5 to TRBJ1-6, with D uncertain. Deletions cut 5 bases from V and 10 bases from J, with 9 bases between. The germline V gene has CDR1 LGHNT and CDR2 FRNRAP. The CDR3 is 12 amino acids. The chain's CDR3 is CASGPLSSPLHF. For the CDR3, the DNA is TGTGCTAGTGGTCCTCTAAGCTCACCCCTCCACTTT.

J is TRBJ2-1 and V is TRBV19, with 9 bases that match TRBD2. Losses at the gene ends were 5 bases for V and 9 bases for J; bases not matched to a gene: 5. The germline CDR1 and CDR2 sequences are LNHDA and SQIVND (reference sequence). The CDR3 is 13 amino acids. In DNA, the CDR3 is TGTGCCAGTAGTTTCCAAGCGGGGGGTGAGCAGTTCTTC. It yields the protein CASSFQAGGEQFF.

V is TRBV7-9 and J is TRBJ1-2; D might be TRBD1 (6 bases). The CDR3 runs to 16 residues. V was cut by 6 bases and J by 4 bases, with 21 bases left in between. CDR1 is SEHNR, CDR2 FQNEAQ, per germline (reference sequence). CDR3 sequence: CASSQAGAGRGYGYTF. The CDR3 DNA follows: TGTGCCAGCAGTCAGGCAGGGGCAGGGCGCGGCTATGGCTACACCTTC.

This sequence joins TRBV18 and TRBJ1-6, with 9 bases fitting TRBD1. With V trimmed by 4 bases and J by 9 bases, 7 bases remained unmatched. CDR1 KGHSH and CDR2 LQKENI come from the germline V gene. This CDR3 is 15 amino acids long. The CDR3 coding sequence is TGTGCCAGCTCACTCCGGGACAGGGATGGTTCACCCCTCCACTTT. Translation: CASSLRDRDGSPLHF.

This sequence joins TRBV11-2 and TRBJ2-7; 8 positions agree with TRBD1. The CDR3 is 15 residues long. Germline loops: CDR1 SGHAT, CDR2 FQNNGV. V was pared by 1 base and J by 5 bases, with 7 bases of the junction left unmatched. The CDR3 nucleotides read TGTGCCAGCAGCTTAGCTGCACAGGGGGTTCACGAGCAGTACTTC. Its protein product is CASSLAAQGVHEQYF.

V and J are TRBV5-6 and TRBJ2-7, with D possibly TRBD1 on 6 matching bases. V was shortened by 5 bases and J by 7 bases, with 16 bases between the two germline ends. This CDR3 contains 13 residues. Germline V gene data show CDR1 as SGHDT and CDR2 as YYEEEE. Here the CDR3 reads CASSRDTLQEQYF. The CDR3 coding sequence is TGTGCCAGCAGTCGGGACACCCTCCAGGAGCAGTACTTC.

This clone was picked up a small number of times. The chain joins TRBV2 to TRBJ1-2; TRBD1 matches 9 bases. The CDR3 sequence is 14 residues long. Germline-derived CDR1 and CDR2 are SNHLY and FYNNEI. With 5 bases clipped from V and 7 bases from J, the junction kept 8 bases outside the gene matches. In nucleotides, the CDR3 is TGTGCCAGCAGTTCGGACAGGGGAGGTCGTGGCTACACCTTC. Translation gives CASSSDRGGRGYTF.

The genes are TRBV19 and TRBJ1-2, with 7 bases aligning to TRBD1. The CDR3 runs to 14 residues. V was pared by 3 bases and J by 6 bases, with 7 bases of the junction left unmatched. Germline CDR1 reads LNHDA; CDR2 reads SQIVND (reference sequence). This CDR3 reads CASSIGQAVNGYTF. The CDR3 nucleotides read TGTGCCAGTAGTATCGGACAGGCGGTGAATGGCTACACCTTC.

The V gene is TRBV27, the J gene TRBJ2-7; 13 positions match TRBD2. V shed 6 bases, J shed 2 bases, and the junction held 10 bases outside the gene matches. This CDR3 has 17 amino acids. Germline V gene lookup returns CDR1 MNHEY and CDR2 SMNVEV (reference sequence). DNA of the CDR3: TGTGCCAGCAGGCGGACTAGCGGGAGAGGAAGCACCTACGAGCAGTACTTC. Its translation: CASRRTSGRGSTYEQYF.